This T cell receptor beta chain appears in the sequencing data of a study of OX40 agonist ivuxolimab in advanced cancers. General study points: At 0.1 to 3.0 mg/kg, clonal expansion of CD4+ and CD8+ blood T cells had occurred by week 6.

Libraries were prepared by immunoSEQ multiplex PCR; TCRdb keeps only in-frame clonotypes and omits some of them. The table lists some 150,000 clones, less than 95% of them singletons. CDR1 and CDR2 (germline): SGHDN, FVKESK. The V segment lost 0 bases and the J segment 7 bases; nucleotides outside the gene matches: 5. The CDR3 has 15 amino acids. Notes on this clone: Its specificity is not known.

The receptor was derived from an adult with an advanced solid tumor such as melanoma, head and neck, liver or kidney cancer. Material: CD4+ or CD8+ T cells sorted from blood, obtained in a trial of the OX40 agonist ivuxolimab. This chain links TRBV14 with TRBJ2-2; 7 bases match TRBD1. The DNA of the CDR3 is TGTGCCAGCAGCCAAGATCTAGGGGGCAACGGGGAGCTGTTTTTT. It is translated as CASSQDLGGNGELFF.